Below are 13 T cell receptor beta chains sequenced from a single sample in a study of OX40 agonist ivuxolimab in advanced cancers. Assay used: immunoSEQ multiplex PCR; TCRdb lists only in-frame clones, some missing. The sample has more than 40,000 clones; roughly three quarters are singletons. The input for sequencing was CD4+ or CD8+ T cells sorted from blood, taken in a trial of the OX40 agonist ivuxolimab. The source of these receptors is an adult with an advanced solid tumor such as melanoma, head and neck, liver or kidney cancer.

CDR3 coding DNA: TGTGCCAGCAGCTTCAGGGGTGGCGGCTACACCTTC. Protein sequence: CASSFRGGGYTF. J is TRBJ1-2 and V is TRBV5-4, with D possibly TRBD1 on 6 matching bases. With 2 bases removed from V and 8 bases from J, the gap between germline ends came to 10 bases. Germline CDR1 and CDR2: SGHNT and YYREEE (reference sequence). This CDR3 has 12 amino acids.

The chain couples TRBV19 to TRBJ2-7; D is undetermined. V was pared by 2 bases and J by 2 bases, with 16 bases between. Germline CDR1 reads LNHDA; CDR2 reads SQIVND (reference sequence). The CDR3 is 16 residues long. The CDR3, as DNA: TGTGCCAGTAGTATAACCCGCATGACAAGGACCTACGAGCAGTACTTC. It specifies CASSITRMTRTYEQYF.

V gene TRBV2 combines with J gene TRBJ1-4; 7 bases match TRBD1. The germline gives CDR1 SNHLY, CDR2 FYNNEI. V dropped 3 bases and J dropped 6; count of bases not matched to a gene: 10. This CDR3 spans 16 amino acids. Here the CDR3 reads CASSEAGTAPYEKLFF. CDR3 bases: TGTGCCAGCAGTGAGGCAGGGACAGCGCCCTATGAAAAACTGTTTTTT.

The chain links TRBV5-1 to TRBJ1-1; 7 bases fit TRBD1. The ends lost 4 bases at V and 1 base at J; junction bases unmatched: 7. CDR1 is SGHRS and CDR2 is YFSETQ in the germline V gene. CDR3 length equals 15 residues. The CDR3 protein is CASSIGGARNTEAFF. CDR3 nucleotide sequence: TGCGCCAGCAGCATAGGGGGCGCCCGGAACACTGAAGCTTTCTTT.

The V gene is TRBV7-2, the J gene TRBJ2-7; D uncertain. The length of the CDR3 is 14 residues. Trimming cost V 1 base and J 1 base, with 8 bases left between them. Germline V gives CDR1 SGHTA, CDR2 FQGNSA. This CDR3 reads CASSLVGRSYEQYF. CDR3 nucleotide sequence: TGTGCCAGCAGCTTAGTGGGAAGGTCCTACGAGCAGTACTTC.

This chain uses TRBV6-5 with TRBJ1-5, with D possibly TRBD1 on 5 matching bases. Germline values: CDR1 MNHEY, CDR2 SVGAGI. There are 14 residues in the CDR3. The V end was cut by 5 bases, the J end by 7 bases, with 15 bases between. CDR3 loop: CASSNPGLEQPQHF. DNA of the CDR3: TGTGCCAGCAGTAACCCAGGGTTGGAACAGCCCCAGCATTTT.

This clone came up a few times. The chain is built from TRBV27 and TRBJ2-5; TRBD2 is a possible D gene (6 bases). The CDR3 totals 13 residues. CDR1 is MNHEY and CDR2 is SMNVEV in the germline V gene (reference sequence). Trimming pared 4 bases from V and 4 bases from J, leaving 10 bases between. CDR3 protein: CASSSWGVETQYF. CDR3 DNA: TGTGCCAGCAGTTCCTGGGGGGTAGAGACCCAGTACTTC.

This chain uses TRBV7-8 with TRBJ2-7; the D gene is possibly TRBD1 (6 bases). This CDR3 contains 13 residues. V was shortened by 0 bases and J by 7 bases, with 10 bases between the two germline ends. In germline, CDR1 is SGHVS, CDR2 FQNEAQ. The CDR3 is CASSLAATGEQYF. Written as DNA, the CDR3 is TGTGCCAGCAGCTTAGCCGCTACAGGGGAGCAGTACTTC.

The J gene is TRBJ2-7, the V gene TRBV7-2, with a possible D match to TRBD2 (5 bases). CDR3 length equals 15 residues. The V gene lost 3 bases and the J gene lost 3 bases, with 15 bases spanning the gap. Germline lookup yields CDR1 SGHTA and CDR2 FQGNSA. As DNA, the CDR3 is TGTGCCAGCAGCTTGACCAGGACTCGGAGCTACGAGCAGTACTTC. Encoded protein: CASSLTRTRSYEQYF.

The chain combines TRBV5-1 with TRBJ1-2; no definite D call. Trimming removed 0 bases at V and 7 bases at J, with 16 bases between. In germline, CDR1 is SGHRS, CDR2 YFSETQ. There are 15 residues in the CDR3. CDR3 coding DNA: TGCGCCAGCAGCTTGGGAGGAGGCCCGGGAGTTGGCTACACCTTC. This sequence encodes CASSLGGGPGVGYTF. Full variable domain (rest looked up from reference TRBV5-1 and TRBJ1-2): KAGVTQTPRYLIKTRGQQVTLSCSPISGHRSVSWYQQTPGQGLQFLFEYFSETQRNKGNFPGRFSGRQFSNSRSEMNVSTLELGDSALYLCASSLGGGPGVGYTFGSGTRLTVV.

This clone was counted once. This chain uses TRBV7-9 with TRBJ2-1; 9 bases align to TRBD2. In germline, CDR1 is SEHNR, CDR2 FQNEAQ (reference sequence). The CDR3 sequence is 17 residues long. The ends lost 1 base at V and 10 bases at J; junction bases unmatched: 14. This CDR3 reads CASSLGLAVLQFEEQFF. The CDR3 nucleotides read TGTGCCAGCAGCTTAGGACTAGCGGTTTTACAATTTGAGGAGCAGTTCTTC.

The CDR3 nucleotides are TGTGCCAGTAGCTCCGGGACAGCGAGCTCCTACGAGCAGTACTTC. Amino acids: CASSSGTASSYEQYF. The rearrangement links TRBV19 to TRBJ2-7; 7 nucleotides line up with TRBD1. CDR3 length: 15 residues. V trimming: 6 bases; J trimming: 0 bases; junction bases outside the gene matches: 8. From germline, CDR1 is LNHDA and CDR2 SQIVND (reference sequence).

The chain is built from TRBV28 and TRBJ2-3; D might be TRBD2 (6 bases). The germline gives CDR1 MDHEN, CDR2 SYDVKM. The CDR3 is 13 amino acids. V lost 9 bases and J lost 0, with 10 bases in between. The CDR3: CASRETSTDTQYF. CDR3 in DNA: TGTGCCAGTCGGGAGACTAGCACAGATACGCAGTATTTT.